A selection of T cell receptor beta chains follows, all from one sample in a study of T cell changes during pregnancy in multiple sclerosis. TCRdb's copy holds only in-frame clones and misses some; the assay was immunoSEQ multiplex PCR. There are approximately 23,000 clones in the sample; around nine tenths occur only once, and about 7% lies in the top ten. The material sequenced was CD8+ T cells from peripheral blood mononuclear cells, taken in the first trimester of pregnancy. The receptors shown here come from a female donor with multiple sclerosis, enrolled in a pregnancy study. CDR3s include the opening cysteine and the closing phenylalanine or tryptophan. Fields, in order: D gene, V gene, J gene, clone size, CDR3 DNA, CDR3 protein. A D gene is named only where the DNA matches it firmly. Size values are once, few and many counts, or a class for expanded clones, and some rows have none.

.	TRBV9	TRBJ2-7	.	TGTGCCAGCGGACAAACCCCGGGAGCCTACGAGCAGTACTTC	CASGQTPGAYEQYF
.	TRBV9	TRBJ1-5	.	TGTGCCAGCAGCGCGCGCAGGACCCAGCATTTT	CASSARRTQHF
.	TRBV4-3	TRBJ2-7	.	TGCGCCAGCAGCCAAGACAGGTGGGTCTACGAGCAGTACTTC	CASSQDRWVYEQYF
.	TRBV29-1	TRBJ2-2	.	TGCAGCGTTGAAGGCAGGGTGACCGGGGAGCTGTTTTTT	CSVEGRVTGELFF
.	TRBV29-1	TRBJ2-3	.	TGCAGCGTTAGACAGGTGATTAGCACAGATACGCAGTATTTT	CSVRQVISTDTQYF
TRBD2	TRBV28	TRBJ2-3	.	TGTGCCAGCAGTCCGTTGGGACTAGCGGGTGGCGGGACAGATACGCAGTATTTT	CASSPLGLAGGGTDTQYF
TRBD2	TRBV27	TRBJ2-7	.	TGTGCCAGCAGATCTAACCTAACTAGCGACCCGACCTCCTACGAGCAGTACTTC	CASRSNLTSDPTSYEQYF
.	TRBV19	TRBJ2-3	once	TGTGCCAGTAGTATATACACACAGGGATCCGATACGCAGTATTTT	CASSIYTQGSDTQYF
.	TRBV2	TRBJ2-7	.	TGTGCCAGCATGTTAGTCTACGAGCAGTACTTC	CASMLVYEQYF
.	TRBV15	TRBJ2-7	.	TGTGCCACCAGCAGAGATGGAGCGGACTCAAGTAACCTCTACGAGCAGTACTTC	CATSRDGADSSNLYEQYF
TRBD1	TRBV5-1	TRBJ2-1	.	TGCGCCAGCAGCTTGTGGGACAGGGGTTCCTACAATGAGCAGTTCTTC	CASSLWDRGSYNEQFF
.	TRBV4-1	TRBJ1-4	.	TGCGCCAGCAGCCAAGGGGGGGAGGGCGAAAAACTGTTTTTT	CASSQGGEGEKLFF
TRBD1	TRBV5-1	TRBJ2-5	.	TGCGCCAGCAGCTTGGGGGGACAGGTCGGGTACCAAGAGACCCAGTACTTC	CASSLGGQVGYQETQYF
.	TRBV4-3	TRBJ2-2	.	TGCGCCAGCAGCCAAGACGGAGAAATCACCGGGGAGCTGTTTTTT	CASSQDGEITGELFF
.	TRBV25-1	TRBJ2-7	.	TGTGCCAGCAGTCCTACAGGGGGGCAGGGGCGGGGGGGTTACGAGCAGTACTTC	CASSPTGGQGRGGYEQYF
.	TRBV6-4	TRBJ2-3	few	TGTGCCAGCAGTTCCGGGACTAGCACAGATACGCAGTATTTT	CASSSGTSTDTQYF
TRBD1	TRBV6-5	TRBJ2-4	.	TGTGCCAGCAGTTACTCTCCAGGGGGCAAAAACATTCAGTACTTC	CASSYSPGGKNIQYF
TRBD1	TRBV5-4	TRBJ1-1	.	TGTGCCAGCAGCTTGGGGGACAGAAACACTGAAGCTTTCTTT	CASSLGDRNTEAFF
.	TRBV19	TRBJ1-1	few	TGTGCCAGTAGTAAAGCAAACGCTGAAGCTTTCTTT	CASSKANAEAFF
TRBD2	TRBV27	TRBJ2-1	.	TGTGCCAGCAGTCTTGACCTAGCGGGAGTAAATGAGCAGTTCTTC	CASSLDLAGVNEQFF